The 17 T cell receptor beta chains listed next were all sequenced from one sample in a study of cytomegalovirus exposure and HLA in healthy donors. The table came from immunoSEQ multiplex PCR; TCRdb's copy has only in-frame clones and leaves some out. The data contain roughly 110,000 clones, around 90% of them singletons. The sequencing input was PBMCs. The receptors were sampled from a woman aged 18-29 years in good health and CMV-seropositive.

This chain links TRBV28 with TRBJ2-7; 8 bases are a match to TRBD2. CDR1 is MDHEN, CDR2 SYDVKM, per germline. The V and J ends lost 1 base and 6 bases, in that order; junction bases with no gene match: 5. The CDR3 is made up of 14 amino acids. The CDR3 sequence: CASSLSGRAGEQYV. CDR3 nucleotides: TGTGCCAGCAGTTTATCCGGGAGGGCGGGCGAGCAGTACGTC.

This clone appeared once. This chain joins TRBV10-3 and TRBJ2-1, with D tentatively TRBD1 (5 bases). V was trimmed by 6 bases and J by 5 bases, leaving 17 bases between them. The CDR3 runs 15 residues. In germline, CDR1 is ENHRY, CDR2 SYGVKD. The CDR3 nucleotides read TGTGCCATCAGCCCCGACAGTCGGAACCACAATGAGCAGTTCTTC. Translated: CAISPDSRNHNEQFF.

This sequence joins TRBV28 and TRBJ1-4; D might be TRBD1 (5 bases). Trimming pared 3 bases from V and 6 bases from J, leaving 11 bases between. The CDR3 is 14 residues long. The germline V gene has CDR1 MDHEN and CDR2 SYDVKM. CDR3 in amino acids: CASSFPGNDEKLFF. The CDR3 coding sequence is TGTGCCAGCAGTTTCCCAGGGAATGATGAAAAACTGTTTTTT.

This sequence joins TRBV6-1 and TRBJ2-7; tentative D call: TRBD2 (6 bases). Germline V CDR1 and CDR2: MNHNS, SASEGT. The CDR3 is 15 residues long. Trimming stripped 6 bases from V and 0 bases from J, with 15 bases between. The CDR3 DNA is TGTGCCAGCAGCGGGAGCCTGACTAGCTCCTACGAGCAGTACGTC. Encoded protein: CASSGSLTSSYEQYV.

This chain links TRBV7-6 with TRBJ1-6, with 11 bases aligning to TRBD1. The germline V gene encodes CDR1 SGHVS and CDR2 FNYEAQ. This CDR3 region has 14 residues. V shed 6 bases, J shed 6 bases, and the junction held 1 base outside the gene matches. In DNA, the CDR3 is TGTGCCAGCAGTGGGACAGGGGGTAATTCACCCCTCCACTTT. Translation gives CASSGTGGNSPLHF.

The chain couples TRBV21-1 to TRBJ2-2; the D segment call TRBD1 is taken from the table without a DNA check. TRBV21-1 is assigned pseudogene status. This CDR3 is built from 13 residues. CDR3: CASSPGNTGELFF. In DNA, the CDR3 is TGTGCCAGCAGCCCAGGGAACACCGGGGAGCTGTTTTTT.

The chain couples TRBV6-5 to TRBJ2-2; possible D gene TRBD2, 6 bases. The germline V and J ends were trimmed by 0 bases and 5 bases, with 7 bases remaining between them. This CDR3 contains 14 residues. CDR1 MNHEY and CDR2 SVGAGI come from the germline V gene. The CDR3 reads CASSYSGGTGELFF. The CDR3 coding sequence is TGTGCCAGCAGTTACTCGGGGGGAACCGGGGAGCTGTTTTTT.

CDR3 coding DNA: TGTGCCAGCAGCCAGACGTGGGCTAGCGACACCTACGAGCAGTACTTC. Its translation is CASSQTWASDTYEQYF. V usage is TRBV4-2 and J usage is TRBJ2-7, with D possibly TRBD2 on 6 matching bases. V gave up 3 bases and J gave up 2 bases, with 17 bases separating them. The CDR3 spans 16 residues. CDR1 and CDR2 (germline): LGHNA, YNFKEQ.

J is TRBJ2-3 and V is TRBV7-7; D is possibly TRBD2 (6 bases). CDR1 and CDR2 from the germline V gene are SSHAT and FNYEAQ (reference sequence). Trimming removed 2 bases at V and 4 bases at J, with 7 bases between. This CDR3 contains 13 residues. CDR3 sequence: CASSLSGADTQYF. The CDR3 DNA reads as TGTGCCAGCAGCTTATCGGGGGCAGATACGCAGTATTTT.

The chain couples TRBV5-6 to TRBJ1-1; maybe TRBD1 (6 bases). CDR1 is SGHDT, CDR2 YYEEEE, per germline. CDR3 length: 14 amino acids. V lost 2 bases and J 1 base, leaving 9 bases between the germline ends. Here the CDR3 reads CASSFPDRNTEAFF. CDR3 coding DNA: TGTGCCAGCAGCTTTCCGGACAGGAACACTGAAGCTTTCTTT.

The rearrangement joins TRBV6-5 to TRBJ2-5; 12 nucleotides line up with TRBD2. From germline, CDR1 is MNHEY and CDR2 SVGAGI. This CDR3 comprises 16 residues. V shed 2 bases, J shed 2 bases, and the junction held 3 bases outside the gene matches. The DNA for the CDR3 is TGTGCCAGCAGTTACACGACTAGCGGGGGACAAGAGACCCAGTACTTC. Encoded protein: CASSYTTSGGQETQYF.

J is TRBJ2-2 and V is TRBV7-9; the D gene is possibly TRBD1 (6 bases). The ends were cut back, 4 bases at V and 8 bases at J, with 14 bases in the middle. Germline CDR1 SEHNR, CDR2 FQNEAQ (reference sequence). This CDR3 comprises 14 residues. CDR3 DNA: TGTGCCAGCAGCTCAGACGACAGGCGAGGGGAGCTGTTTTTT. Translation gives CASSSDDRRGELFF.

The chain recombines TRBV10-3 with TRBJ1-5; D uncertain. CDR3 length equals 13 residues. The V gene lost 8 bases and the J gene lost 3 bases, with 11 bases spanning the gap. Germline V gene sequence: CDR1 ENHRY, CDR2 SYGVKD. CDR3 residues: CAIGSGSNQPQHF. CDR3 DNA sequence: TGTGCCATCGGGAGCGGGTCCAATCAGCCCCAGCATTTT.

The genes are TRBV2 and TRBJ1-1; tentatively, D is TRBD1 (6 bases). Germline V gene lookup returns CDR1 SNHLY and CDR2 FYNNEI. The CDR3 length is 18 residues. V lost 1 base, J lost 6 bases, and 24 bases lay in between. CDR3 nucleotides: TGTGCCAGCAGTGAAGGCCATGAGGGGGTTGTGTTTGTTCCTGAAGCTTTCTTT. Translation: CASSEGHEGVVFVPEAFF.

The genes are TRBV28 and TRBJ2-4; 8 nucleotides match TRBD1. Germline V gives CDR1 MDHEN, CDR2 SYDVKM. The CDR3 totals 17 residues. V lost 2 bases, J lost 0 bases, and 6 bases stayed unmatched. In nucleotides, the CDR3 is TGTGCCAGCAGTTTAACAGGACAGGGTATAGCCAAAAACATTCAGTACTTC. Encoded protein: CASSLTGQGIAKNIQYF.

The chain is built from TRBV2 and TRBJ2-1; D call uncertain. The germline V gene has CDR1 SNHLY and CDR2 FYNNEI. Trimming shortened V by 4 bases and J by 0 bases, and 7 bases separated the two germline ends. CDR3 length equals 14 residues. The CDR3 DNA sequence: TGTGCCAGCAGTGTCGTCAGCTCCTACAATGAGCAGTTCTTC. Translating it yields CASSVVSSYNEQFF.

This chain uses TRBV13 with TRBJ2-2, with D maybe TRBD1 (5 bases). V shed 4 bases and J shed 6 bases, with 12 bases lying between them. Germline CDR1 PRHDT, CDR2 FYEKMQ (reference sequence). This CDR3 contains 14 residues. CDR3 in amino acids: CASSYAGSAGELFF. CDR3 nucleotides: TGTGCCAGCAGCTACGCAGGGTCCGCCGGGGAGCTGTTTTTT.